Sequencing of this T cell receptor (beta chain) was carried out in a study of blood T cells in healthy people across ages. The authors ran a second PCR of roughly 6 to 11 cycles using a sample-barcoded 5' primer and a J-beta primer mix. In TCRdb, the 5' RACE reads were re-called with MiXCR into one record per CDR3 protein. This sample has 800,000 to 1,300,000 distinct CDR3 sequences, with approximately 25% found just once. Germline V gene sequence: CDR1 DFQATT, CDR2 SNEGSKA (reference sequence). The CDR3 is made up of 15 amino acids. Trimming pared 3 bases from V and 6 bases from J, leaving 18 bases between. PBMCs, at least 6 million per sample, were isolated. These sequences were also reported in another study, on T cells of mothers and their children. From that study: In this cohort, donors were three healthy Caucasian mothers plus their six children. The overlap seen between related mothers and children slightly exceeded that of unrelated pairs, though not significantly. There was no detection of any persistent microchimeric T cell clones.

The source of this sequence is a girl aged 2-9 years in good health. Sample: blood. The rearrangement links TRBV20-1 to TRBJ1-5, with D tentatively TRBD1 (5 bases). CDR3: CSASPRGGGGQPQHF. CDR3 sequence (DNA): TGCAGTGCTAGCCCCCGGGGCGGGGGAGGTCAGCCCCAGCATTTT.